What follows are 30 T cell receptor beta chains derived from one specimen sequenced in a study of monozygotic twins with inflammatory bowel disease. TCRdb re-called the 5' RACE reads; every CDR3 protein appears as one record, without DNA. Across fewer than 550,000 distinct CDR3 sequences, the top ten clones capture 2.4% of the sample. Sequenced: blood. The receptors originated from a human donor with ulcerative colitis or Crohn's disease, or a healthy co-twin of an affected twin (not recorded which).

V gene TRBV5-1 combines with J gene TRBJ2-1; lacking DNA, the TRBD1 call made by TCRdb goes unchecked. The length of the CDR3 is 13 residues. Germline V gene data show CDR1 as SGHRS and CDR2 as YFSETQ. The CDR3 loop reads CASSFGTGIEQFF. The full variable domain, its missing parts supplied by reference TRBV5-1 and TRBJ2-1, is KAGVTQTPRYLIKTRGQQVTLSCSPISGHRSVSWYQQTPGQGLQFLFEYFSETQRNKGNFPGRFSGRQFSNSRSEMNVSTLELGDSALYLCASSFGTGIEQFFGPGTRLTVL.

This chain connects TRBV20-1 to TRBJ2-7; TCRdb's D call, TRBD1, is unchecked because there is no DNA. The CDR3 is 13 residues long. The V gene's germline CDR1 is DFQATT and CDR2 SNEGSKA (reference sequence). The CDR3: CSASSLAGHEQYF.

The chain employs TRBV20-1 and TRBJ1-6; the TCRdb call, TRBD1, lacks DNA for checking. Germline V gives CDR1 DFQATT, CDR2 SNEGSKA (reference sequence). This CDR3 region has 16 residues. This chain's CDR3 is CSAPRDRGVYNSPLHF.

The chain recombines TRBV7-3 with TRBJ2-1; TCRdb lists TRBD2, though no DNA is available to test this call. In germline, CDR1 is SGHTA, CDR2 FQGTGA. The CDR3 is made up of 16 amino acids. The CDR3: CASSLISQREGNEQFF. The whole variable domain, remainder taken from reference TRBV7-3 and TRBJ2-1, is GAGVSQTPSNKVTEKGKYVELRCDPISGHTALYWYRQSLGQGPEFLIYFQGTGAADDSGLPNDRFFAVRPEGSVSTLKIQRTERGDSAVYLCASSLISQREGNEQFFGPGTRLTVL.

The V call is TRBV28, the J call TRBJ1-4; TCRdb lists TRBD1, though no DNA is available to test this call. The CDR3 totals 13 residues. Germline CDR1 reads MDHEN; CDR2 reads SYDVKM. The CDR3 sequence is CASSLRQEEKLFF.

This chain's CDR3 is CASSLEAGVYNEQFF. The V call is TRBV7-3, the J call TRBJ2-1; the D call of TRBD2 rests on TCRdb alone, since no DNA is present to check it. CDR1 and CDR2 (germline): SGHTA, FQGTGA. This CDR3 spans 15 amino acids.

This sequence joins TRBV4-1 and TRBJ2-2; TCRdb reports TRBD2, a call that lacks DNA to check it against. The CDR3 spans 13 residues. Germline assignment: CDR1 MGHRA and CDR2 YSYEKL. The CDR3 spells CASSQVGGGELFF.

The genes are TRBV28 and TRBJ1-4; without DNA, the TCRdb call of TRBD1 cannot be checked. The CDR3 is 15 amino acids. Germline V gene sequence: CDR1 MDHEN, CDR2 SYDVKM. CDR3 loop: CASSLRTGSNEKLFF.

The CDR3 loop is CASSQDGGSDYGYTF. V gene TRBV4-1 combines with J gene TRBJ1-2; TCRdb's assignment of TRBD1 cannot be checked, as there is no DNA. Germline V gene lookup returns CDR1 MGHRA and CDR2 YSYEKL. This CDR3 comprises 15 residues.

The rearrangement joins TRBV19 to TRBJ2-4; the TCRdb D gene call, TRBD1, has no DNA to confirm it. The CDR3 length is 15 residues. Germline V gene data show CDR1 as LNHDA and CDR2 as SQIVND (reference sequence). This CDR3 reads CASSPRTGIGNIQYF. The whole variable domain, filled in from reference TRBV19 and TRBJ2-4, reads DGGITQSPKYLFRKEGQNVTLSCEQNLNHDAMYWYRQDPGQGLRLIYYSQIVNDFQKGDIAEGYSVSREKKESFPLTVTSAQKNPTAFYLCASSPRTGIGNIQYFGAGTRLSVL.

V usage is TRBV18 and J usage is TRBJ2-7; TCRdb gives TRBD1 as the D gene, but with no DNA this cannot be confirmed. CDR1 is KGHSH, CDR2 LQKENI, per germline. The CDR3 runs 15 residues. CDR3 protein: CASSPLDRGGYEQYF. The entire variable domain, with the rest obtained from reference TRBV18 and TRBJ2-7, is as follows: NAGVMQNPRHLVRRRGQEARLRCSPMKGHSHVYWYRQLPEEGLKFMVYLQKENIIDESGMPKERFSAEFPKEGPSILRIQQVVRGDSAAYFCASSPLDRGGYEQYFGPGTRLTVT.

The chain joins TRBV7-6 to TRBJ2-6; lacking DNA, the TRBD1 call made by TCRdb goes unchecked. This CDR3 has 18 amino acids. The germline CDR1 and CDR2 sequences are SGHVS and FNYEAQ. The CDR3 reads CASSTGQGMGTGANVLTF.

The genes are TRBV27 and TRBJ1-6; TCRdb's D call, TRBD1, is unchecked because there is no DNA. The CDR3 runs 17 residues. Germline V lookup: CDR1 MNHEY, CDR2 SMNVEV (reference sequence). The CDR3 is CASHEGTGRPYNSPLHF.

The rearrangement links TRBV15 to TRBJ2-7; there is no DNA to check the TCRdb D call of TRBD1. This CDR3 comprises 15 residues. Germline CDR1 LNHNV, CDR2 YYDKDF (reference sequence). The CDR3 loop is CATSRDPGQSGEQYF.

The chain uses TRBV5-1 and TRBJ2-7; TCRdb gives TRBD1 as the D gene, but with no DNA this cannot be confirmed. This CDR3 spans 14 amino acids. Germline-derived CDR1 and CDR2 are SGHRS and YFSETQ. CDR3 loop: CASSPTGNPYEQYF.

V gene TRBV11-2 combines with J gene TRBJ2-4. The CDR3 is 14 residues long. Germline assignment: CDR1 SGHAT and CDR2 FQNNGV. CDR3 sequence: CASSLAGAQNIQYF.

The CDR3 loop is CASRGTGGINQPQHF. This chain joins TRBV6-1 and TRBJ1-5; the TCRdb D gene call, TRBD1, has no DNA to confirm it. The CDR3 consists of 15 residues. In germline, CDR1 is MNHNS, CDR2 SASEGT.

V gene TRBV7-8 combines with J gene TRBJ2-3; the D call from TCRdb, TRBD1, cannot be confirmed without DNA. Germline V gene sequence: CDR1 SGHVS, CDR2 FQNEAQ. The CDR3 has 16 residues. The CDR3 sequence is CASSLVPEGVGNTQYF.

The chain links TRBV5-1 to TRBJ1-2; the D call from TCRdb, TRBD1, cannot be confirmed without DNA. The CDR3 covers 14 residues. Germline values: CDR1 SGHRS, CDR2 YFSETQ. The CDR3 loop reads CASSPQLGALGYTF.

The CDR3 loop is CASSLRQGDSGANVLTF. The chain has TRBV5-1 and TRBJ2-6; TCRdb selects TRBD1, and the lack of DNA leaves this call unchecked. Looked up from germline, CDR1 is SGHRS and CDR2 is YFSETQ. This CDR3 is 17 amino acids long.

The CDR3 reads CASSHQGGEAFF. This chain links TRBV6-5 with TRBJ1-1; TCRdb's D call, TRBD1, is unchecked because there is no DNA. In germline, CDR1 is MNHEY, CDR2 SVGAGI. The CDR3 has 12 amino acids.

CDR3 amino acids: CASKNGGASNQPQHF. The chain links TRBV6-1 to TRBJ1-5. Per the germline V gene, CDR1 is MNHNS and CDR2 is SASEGT. The CDR3 contains 15 residues.

The gene calls are TRBV7-9 and TRBJ1-1; there is no DNA to check the TCRdb D call of TRBD1. Germline V gene sequence: CDR1 SEHNR, CDR2 FQNEAQ (reference sequence). The CDR3 spans 11 residues. The CDR3 sequence: CASSSQGLPFF.

The chain employs TRBV28 and TRBJ2-4. There are 11 residues in the CDR3. CDR1 is MDHEN and CDR2 is SYDVKM in the germline V gene. CDR3 residues: CASRSWNMQYF.

The chain employs TRBV4-1 and TRBJ2-7; the D call of TRBD1 rests on TCRdb alone, since no DNA is present to check it. This CDR3 has 16 amino acids. The germline V gene has CDR1 MGHRA and CDR2 YSYEKL. CDR3 sequence: CASSQGGDRAAYEQYF.

The chain has TRBV2 and TRBJ1-1; TCRdb selects TRBD1, and the lack of DNA leaves this call unchecked. The CDR3 runs to 14 residues. CDR1 is SNHLY and CDR2 is FYNNEI in the germline V gene. The CDR3 sequence is CASSEIETGVVAFF. Filled out from reference TRBV2 and TRBJ1-1, the complete variable domain reads EPEVTQTPSHQVTQMGQEVILRCVPISNHLYFYWYRQILGQKVEFLVSFYNNEISEKSEIFDDQFSVERPDGSNFTLKIRSTKLEDSAMYFCASSEIETGVVAFFGQGTRLTVV.

CDR3 sequence reads: CSAPADISNQPQHF. J is TRBJ1-5 and V is TRBV20-1. Germline V gives CDR1 DFQATT, CDR2 SNEGSKA (reference sequence). The CDR3 spans 14 residues.

The chain uses TRBV9 and TRBJ2-1. The CDR3 is 14 residues long. Germline V gives CDR1 SGDLS, CDR2 YYNGEE. The CDR3 spells CASSARLGSTEQFF.

The chain recombines TRBV7-2 with TRBJ2-5. This CDR3 spans 15 amino acids. The germline CDR1 and CDR2 sequences are SGHTA and FQGNSA. CDR3 loop: CASSLSGRYQETQYF. Full variable domain (rest looked up from reference TRBV7-2 and TRBJ2-5): GAGVSQSPSNKVTEKGKDVELRCDPISGHTALYWYRQSLGQGLEFLIYFQGNSAPDKSGLPSDRFSAERTGGSVSTLTIQRTQQEDSAVYLCASSLSGRYQETQYFGPGTRLLVL.

The chain joins TRBV5-6 to TRBJ1-5; TCRdb names TRBD1, which stays unverified in the absence of DNA. The CDR3 spans 15 residues. Looked up from germline, CDR1 is SGHDT and CDR2 is YYEEEE. This CDR3 reads CASSKGPSSNQPQHF.